This TCR beta chain was recovered during a study of CD8+CD57+ T cells in acquired aplastic anemia. On the study more broadly: The DNA of sorted CD4+ and CD8+ cells averaged approximately 3.4 ug.

The CDR3 loop spans 14 amino acids. The germline CDR1 and CDR2 sequences are SEHNR and FQNEAQ (reference sequence). Selection for sequencing was limited to patients who had shown CD8+CD57+ cell expansion by flow cytometry. Patients had undergone no therapy by the time their blood was sampled. On this clonotype: Relative to the germline gene, one junction end is altered; a read error may explain this.

According to the study, genomic DNA was the template for TCR beta VDJ and CDR3 profiling. TCRdb re-called the reads through MiXCR, storing one row per CDR3 protein. Of 200,000 to 300,000 distinct CDR3 sequences in the sample, around 82% were seen once. The specimen was sorted CD4+, CD8+, or CD8+CD57+ T cells (not recorded which) from PBMCs. This receptor was obtained from a human donor with aplastic anemia. The chain employs TRBV7-9 and TRBJ2-7, with no clear D. The CDR3 region has the DNA TGTGCCACCAGCGCCGATGATACGCAGTACGTTCGGCCATTC. Its translation is CATSADDTQYVRPF.